This T cell receptor (beta chain) was profiled in a study of response to subunit inactivated influenza vaccine (dated by TCRdb to the late 2010s). Background on the whole study: The study used deep quantitative T cell receptor repertoire profiling to track responses to a trivalent subunit inactivated influenza vaccine.

Findings and caveats that apply to the study as a whole: The authors proposed that each seasonal influenza vaccination may bring in only a limited number of new T cells.

Library prep was done by RT-PCR. Reads for this sample came from an Illumina HiSeq 2500. TCRdb's own reprocessing of the public reads used fastp at Q25 and MiXCR and kept productive beta chains. One record per CDR3 amino acid sequence lists the most common genes and DNA. For this sample there are approximately 700,000 distinct CDR3 sequences; less than 20% appear just once. The biggest ten clones account for around a tenth of the sample. This clonotype was seen ten or more times. What this receptor recognizes is not known. No quality values exist for individual bases; no much larger clone is one base distant. Per the germline V gene, SGHRS is the CDR1 and YFSETQ is the CDR2. The CDR3 measures 13 amino acids from cysteine to phenylalanine. Kept here is only the CDR3 DNA, which spans 39 bases and is read in frame from base 1. V is clipped by 0 bases and J by 4 bases, and the sequence between their germline boundaries is 5 bases long.

The specimen was PBMCs from blood, collected about 12 days after vaccination. This clonotype originated in a man aged 45-60 years who received an inactivated influenza vaccine. Donor details come from another sample of the same person, matched by shared clones. Rearrangement joined TRBV5-1 to TRBJ2-1, with the D gene not confidently named. The CDR3 region reads CASSLDYYNEQFF. The nucleotides read TGCGCCAGCAGCTTGGACTATTACAATGAGCAGTTCTTC.